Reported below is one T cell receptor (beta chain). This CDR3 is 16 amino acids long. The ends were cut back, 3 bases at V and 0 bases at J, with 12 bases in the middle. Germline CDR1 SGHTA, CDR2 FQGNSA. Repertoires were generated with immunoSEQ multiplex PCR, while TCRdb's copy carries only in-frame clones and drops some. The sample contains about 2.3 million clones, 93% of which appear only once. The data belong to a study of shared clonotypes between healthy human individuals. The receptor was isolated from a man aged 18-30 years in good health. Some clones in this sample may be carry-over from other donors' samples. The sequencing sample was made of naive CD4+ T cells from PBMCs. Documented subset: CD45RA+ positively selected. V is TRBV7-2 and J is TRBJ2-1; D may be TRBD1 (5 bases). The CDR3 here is CASSLATASSYNEQFF. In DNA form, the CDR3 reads TGTGCCAGCAGCTTGGCGACAGCTAGCTCCTACAATGAGCAGTTCTTC.